One sample yielded the 10 T cell receptor beta chains listed below, sequenced in a study of cytomegalovirus exposure and HLA in healthy donors. The PCR employed 60 Vbeta primers together with 13 Jbeta primers. TCRdb's copy holds only in-frame clones and misses some; the assay was immunoSEQ multiplex PCR. The sample includes 200,000 to 250,000 clones, around four fifths of them seen just once. The sample comprised PBMCs. The receptors here all came from a male donor in good health and CMV-seronegative.

This clone was recorded once. This chain joins TRBV5-4 and TRBJ2-2; 9 nucleotides match TRBD2. Trimming cost V 0 bases and J 5 bases; bases outside gene matches: 8. This CDR3 is built from 17 residues. Per germline, CDR1 SGHNT and CDR2 YYREEE (reference sequence). CDR3 bases: TGTGCCAGCAGCTTGGCCATAGCGGGAGCGGTGACCGGGGAGCTGTTTTTT. Protein sequence: CASSLAIAGAVTGELFF. The whole variable domain, remainder taken from reference TRBV5-4 and TRBJ2-2, is ETGVTQSPTHLIKTRGQQVTLRCSSQSGHNTVSWYQQALGQGPQFIFQYYREEENGRGNFPPRFSGLQFPNYSSELNVNALELDDSALYLCASSLAIAGAVTGELFFGEGSRLTVL.

In regard to this clone: Sequence at one end of the junction differs from germline and may be a read error. This chain uses TRBV7-2 with TRBJ1-2, with a possible D match to TRBD1 (5 bases). The CDR3 covers 12 residues. CDR1 SGHTA and CDR2 FQGNSA come from the germline V gene. CDR3 sequence: CAGSVDIYGYTF. Here the CDR3 DNA reads TGTGCCGGCAGCGTGGACATCTATGGCTACACCTTC.

This sequence joins TRBV7-9 and TRBJ2-3; D possibly corresponds to TRBD2 (6 bases). Trimming removed 4 bases from V and 3 bases from J, with 14 bases in between. The CDR3 spans 15 residues. Germline loops: CDR1 SEHNR, CDR2 FQNEAQ (reference sequence). CDR3 loop: CASSSLATGTDTQYF. Here the CDR3 DNA reads TGTGCCAGCAGCTCACTAGCCACGGGTACAGATACGCAGTATTTT. Filled out from reference TRBV7-9 and TRBJ2-3, the complete variable domain reads DTGVSQNPRHKITKRGQNVTFRCDPISEHNRLYWYRQTLGQGPEFLTYFQNEAQLEKSRLLSDRFSAERPKGSFSTLEIQRTEQGDSAMYLCASSSLATGTDTQYFGPGTRLTVL.

This chain links TRBV10-2 with TRBJ2-5; TRBD1 matches 7 bases. CDR1 is WSHSY, CDR2 SAAADI, per germline. V trimming: 3 bases; J trimming: 5 bases; junction bases outside the gene matches: 9. This CDR3 region has 15 residues. The CDR3 is CASSDPTGLGETQYF. The CDR3, as DNA: TGCGCCAGCAGTGACCCGACAGGGTTGGGCGAGACCCAGTACTTC.

This rearrangement joins TRBV19 to TRBJ1-5; D is uncertain. The CDR3 is made up of 17 amino acids. Germline values: CDR1 LNHDA, CDR2 SQIVND (reference sequence). V was clipped by 3 bases and J by 2 bases, with 17 bases between them. The CDR3 spells CASSIPLEGRGNQPQHF. As DNA, the CDR3 is TGTGCCAGTAGTATCCCCTTGGAGGGTAGAGGCAATCAGCCCCAGCATTTT.

This clone was picked up one time. The rearrangement uses TRBV4-1 and TRBJ2-7; D is perhaps TRBD1 (5 bases). Germline V gene lookup returns CDR1 MGHRA and CDR2 YSYEKL. The CDR3 is 14 residues long. Deletions cut 2 bases from V and 3 bases from J, with 11 bases between. CDR3 sequence reads: CASSQQRGSYEQYF. The DNA for the CDR3 is TGCGCCAGCAGCCAACAAAGGGGAAGCTACGAGCAGTACTTC.

This clone was seen a handful of times. This rearrangement joins TRBV15 to TRBJ1-1; D gene uncertain. Trimming took off 0 bases at V and 7 bases at J, with 6 bases between the two ends. Germline CDR1 LNHNV, CDR2 YYDKDF (reference sequence). This CDR3 is 12 amino acids long. CDR3 in amino acids: CATSRDYGEAFF. CDR3 DNA: TGTGCCACCAGCAGAGATTACGGTGAAGCTTTCTTT.

The table lists this clone with a few counts. The gene calls are TRBV9 and TRBJ1-2, with 12 bases fitting TRBD1. The CDR3 length is 16 residues. Trimming cost V 3 bases and J 4 bases; bases outside gene matches: 7. Per germline, CDR1 SGDLS and CDR2 YYNGEE. The CDR3 reads CASSAAGTGGGYGYTF. The CDR3 DNA follows: TGTGCCAGCAGCGCAGCCGGGACAGGGGGCGGCTATGGCTACACCTTC.

Of note for this clone: The junction departs from the called germline gene at one end, perhaps through a read error. The same CDR3 can be traced to other DNA sequences in this sample. CDR3 residues: CASSLSGYNEQFF. DNA of the CDR3: TGTGCTAGCAGCTTAAGCGGTTACAATGAGCAGTTCTTC. The chain combines TRBV7-7 with TRBJ2-1; D possibly corresponds to TRBD2 (5 bases). CDR1 and CDR2 (germline): SSHAT, FNYEAQ (reference sequence). The CDR3 runs 13 residues.

The chain has TRBV6-1 and TRBJ2-1; unclear D gene. Trimming removed 2 bases at V and 6 bases at J, with 8 bases between. This CDR3 comprises 13 residues. CDR1 MNHNS and CDR2 SASEGT come from the germline V gene. CDR3 DNA sequence: TGTGCCAGCAGTGAAATGAGCACCAATGAGCAGTTCTTC. Residues: CASSEMSTNEQFF.